This TCR beta chain derives from a study of OX40 agonist ivuxolimab in advanced cancers. Looking at the study overall: The drug used for patients, ivuxolimab, was an agonistic anti-OX40 (CD134) antibody.

Here immunoSEQ multiplex PCR was the method, and the copy in TCRdb shows in-frame clones only, minus some. The sample yields over 55,000 clones, approximately 90% seen once. This clone was recorded once. CDR1 and CDR2 from the germline V gene are KGHSH and LQKENI. The CDR3 contains 14 residues. Deletions cut 4 bases from V and 5 bases from J, with 14 bases between. This clonotype was sampled from an adult with an advanced solid tumor such as melanoma, head and neck, liver or kidney cancer. The input for sequencing was CD4+ or CD8+ T cells sorted from blood, taken in a trial of the OX40 agonist ivuxolimab. This rearrangement joins TRBV18 to TRBJ1-1, with D hard to call. The CDR3 loop reads CASSRRLERTEAFF. For the CDR3, the DNA is TGTGCCAGCTCACGTAGGCTAGAGAGGACTGAAGCTTTCTTT.